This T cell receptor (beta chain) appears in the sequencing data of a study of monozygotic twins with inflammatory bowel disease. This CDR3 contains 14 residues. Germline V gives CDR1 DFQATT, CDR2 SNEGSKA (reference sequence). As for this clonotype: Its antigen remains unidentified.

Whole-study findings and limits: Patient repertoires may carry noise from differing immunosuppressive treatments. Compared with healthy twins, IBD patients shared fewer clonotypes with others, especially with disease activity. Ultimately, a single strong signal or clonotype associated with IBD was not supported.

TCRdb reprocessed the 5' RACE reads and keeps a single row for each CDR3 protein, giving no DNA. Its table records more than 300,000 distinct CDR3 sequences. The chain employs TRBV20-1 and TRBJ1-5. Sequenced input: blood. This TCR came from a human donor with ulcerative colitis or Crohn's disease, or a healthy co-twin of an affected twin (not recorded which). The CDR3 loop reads CSANAGLSGQPQHF.